The 3 T cell receptor beta chains reported below all come from one sample, sequenced in a study of blood T cell repertoires in COVID-19. Assay used: immunoSEQ multiplex PCR; TCRdb lists only in-frame clones, some missing. The sample contains about 70,000 clones, around 87% of which appear only once. Material: peripheral blood. These receptors were collected from an older man with active COVID-19.

The chain recombines TRBV7-2 with TRBJ1-1; TRBD1 aligns across 10 bases. CDR3 length: 15 residues. CDR1 is SGHTA, CDR2 FQGNSA, per germline. After removal of 5 bases from V and 4 bases from J, the junction contained 7 bases not matched to a gene. The DNA for the CDR3 is TGTGCCAGCAGCCCCGACAGGGGGCGGGCCACTGAAGCTTTCTTT. This codes for CASSPDRGRATEAFF.

The chain carries TRBV12-2 and TRBJ2-2; TRBD1, the D gene given by the table, was not confirmed from the DNA. TRBV12-2 is labeled a pseudogene. The CDR3 consists of 16 residues. CDR3 DNA: TGTGCAAGTCGCCCCACCGGGACAGGGTGGGGCGGGGAGCTGTTTTTT. This sequence encodes CASRPTGTGWGGELFF.

The chain employs TRBV3-1 (or the pseudogene TRBV3-2) and TRBJ1-4; a possible D gene is TRBD1 (6 bases). Looked up from germline, CDR1 is LGHDT and CDR2 is YNNKEL (reference sequence). The CDR3 sequence is 18 residues long. V gave up 1 base and J gave up 8 bases, with 23 bases separating them. CDR3 bases: TGTGCCAGCAGCCAAGTGAGCAGGGGCTGGCAAACCCAGGAAAAACTGTTTTTT. Translation gives CASSQVSRGWQTQEKLFF.